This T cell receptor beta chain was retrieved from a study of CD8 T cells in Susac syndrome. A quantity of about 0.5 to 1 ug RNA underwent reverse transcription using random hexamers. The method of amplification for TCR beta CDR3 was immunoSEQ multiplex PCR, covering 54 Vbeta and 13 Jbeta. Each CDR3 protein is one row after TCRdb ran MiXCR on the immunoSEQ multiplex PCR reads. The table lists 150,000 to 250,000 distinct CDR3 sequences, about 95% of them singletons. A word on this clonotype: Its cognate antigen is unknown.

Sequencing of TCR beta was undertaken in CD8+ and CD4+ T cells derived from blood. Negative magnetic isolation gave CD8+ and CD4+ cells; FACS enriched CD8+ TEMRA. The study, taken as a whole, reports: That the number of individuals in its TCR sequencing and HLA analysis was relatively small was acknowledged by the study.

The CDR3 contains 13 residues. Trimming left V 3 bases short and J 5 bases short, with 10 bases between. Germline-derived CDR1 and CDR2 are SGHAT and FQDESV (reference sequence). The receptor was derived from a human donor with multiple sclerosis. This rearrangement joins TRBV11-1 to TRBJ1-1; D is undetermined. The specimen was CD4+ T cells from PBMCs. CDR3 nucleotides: TGTGCCAGCAGCTTGAGGAGGCCTACTGAAGCTTTCTTT. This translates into CASSLRRPTEAFF.